This T cell receptor beta chain came from a study of beta chain features in type 1 diabetes. At the level of the study: Sorted cells numbering 107,917,701 were examined across all samples. Study-wide results and caveats: Among patients with Type 1 diabetes, TCRB CDR3s were moderately but significantly shorter in every one of the four CD4+ subsets. Naive, central memory and Treg TCRB repertoires appeared more alike in patients than in healthy donors.

This CDR3 is built from 12 residues. V gave up 6 bases and J gave up 2 bases, with 7 bases separating them. Germline loops: CDR1 LNHDA, CDR2 SQIVND (reference sequence). The sequenced template was cDNA made from the entire isolated RNA. The protocol was immunoSEQ multiplex PCR, while the TCRdb copy is restricted to in-frame clones and leaves out a portion. The table shows more than 250,000 clones, with approximately 15% occurring only once. This clone occurred many times. Its antigen remains unidentified. Sorted cells reached over 95% purity in every population. Sequencing was done on a sample of naive CD4+ T cells from blood. The TCR originated in a man aged 25 to 40 with type 1 diabetes. The chain couples TRBV19 to TRBJ2-5; TRBD1 is a possible D gene (5 bases). Here the CDR3 reads CASSQGQETQYF. CDR3 coding DNA: TGTGCCAGTAGCCAGGGACAAGAGACCCAGTACTTC.